A selection of T cell receptor beta chains follows, all from one sample in a study of neurological immune-mediated disorders. TCRdb processed the 5' RACE reads anew with MiXCR; each CDR3 protein has one entry. Of about 87,000 distinct CDR3 sequences detected, under 4.5% appear once; the ten largest clones hold around 3.1%. The sequencing sample was made of PBMCs. All receptors derive from a woman aged 50 to 60 with multiple sclerosis. CDR3s include the opening cysteine and the closing phenylalanine or tryptophan. D genes are given only for firm matches. Size is omitted from some rows. Given values are once, few, many or a class for expanded clones.

J gene | D gene | V gene | clone size | CDR3 protein | CDR3 DNA
TRBJ2-5 | TRBD2 | TRBV7-6 | many | CASSAGASGDQYQETQYF | TGTGCCAGCAGCGCCGGGGCTAGCGGGGATCAATACCAAGAGACCCAGTACTTC
TRBJ2-7 | TRBD2 | TRBV10-3 | NA | CALRGEYEQYF | TGTGCCTTGCGGGGGGAATACGAGCAGTACTTC
TRBJ1-2 | NA | TRBV9 | many | CASSVAQTGYRWGYTF | TGTGCCAGCAGCGTAGCTCAGACAGGTTATCGGTGGGGCTACACCTTC
TRBJ1-2 | TRBD1 | TRBV12-3/TRBV12-4 | NA | CASSLQGAGIGGYTF | TGTGCCAGCAGTTTACAGGGGGCGGGAATCGGTGGCTACACCTTC
TRBJ2-7 | NA | TRBV28 | many | CATQPGDITYEQYF | TGTGCCACCCAACCGGGAGACATTACCTACGAGCAGTACTTC
TRBJ2-3 | TRBD1 | TRBV11-2 | many | CASSFFGIGTGKTTDTQYF | TGTGCCAGCAGCTTCTTCGGTATCGGGACAGGTAAAACCACAGATACGCAGTATTTT
TRBJ1-6 | NA | TRBV20-1 | many | CSATSRRTYNSPLHF | TGCAGTGCAACCAGCCGACGGACCTATAATTCACCCCTCCACTTT
TRBJ2-2 | TRBD1 | TRBV25-1 | many | CASSPRVTGAENTGELFF | TGTGCCAGCAGTCCAAGGGTGACAGGGGCTGAGAACACCGGGGAGCTGTTTTTT
TRBJ1-6 | TRBD1 | TRBV20-1 | many | CSRDRGNSPLHF | TGCAGTCGGGACAGGGGTAATTCACCCCTCCACTTT
TRBJ1-6 | TRBD1 | TRBV25-1 | many | CASSATGNSYNSPLHF | TGTGCCAGCAGTGCGACAGGGAACTCCTATAATTCACCCCTCCACTTT
TRBJ1-1 | NA | TRBV18 | few | CASSSWSNTEAFF | TGTGCCAGCTCAAGTTGGTCGAACACTGAAGCTTTCTTT
TRBJ2-7 | TRBD1 | TRBV4-3 | many | CASSQDSGTGAYEQYF | TGCGCCAGCAGCCAAGACTCCGGGACAGGGGCCTACGAGCAGTACTTC
TRBJ2-3 | NA | TRBV20-1 | many | CSARAAGSTDTQYF | TGCAGTGCTAGAGCGGCGGGGAGCACAGATACGCAGTATTTT
TRBJ2-3 | TRBD2 | TRBV12-3/TRBV12-4 | many | CASSLEARGAYTDTQYF | TGTGCCAGCAGTTTAGAGGCGCGGGGGGCCTACACAGATACGCAGTATTTT
TRBJ2-3 | NA | TRBV7-9 | many | CASSPVYWGHPDTQYF | TGTGCCAGCAGCCCAGTATATTGGGGGCACCCAGATACGCAGTATTTT
TRBJ2-5 | TRBD1 | TRBV20-1 | many | CSARDGTGDVETQYF | TGCAGTGCTAGAGATGGGACAGGGGATGTGGAGACCCAGTACTTC
TRBJ1-5 | TRBD1 | TRBV9 | few | CASSVEPGGGKTQNF | TGTGCCAGCAGCGTAGAGCCAGGGGGAGGTAAGACCCAGAATTTT
TRBJ1-1 | NA | TRBV5-1 | many | CASSLAAGPYTEAFF | TGCGCCAGCAGCCTCGCGGCCGGGCCGTACACTGAAGCTTTCTTT
TRBJ2-1 | NA | TRBV9 | many | CASSVVRNEQFF | TGTGCCAGCAGCGTAGTTCGGAATGAGCAGTTCTTC
TRBJ2-3 | TRBD1 | TRBV6-5 | many | CASSTRGTGRYTDTQYF | TGTGCCAGCAGCACCCGGGGGACAGGGAGGTACACAGATACGCAGTATTTT
TRBJ2-7 | NA | TRBV4-1 | few | CASSQDPHEQYF | TGCGCCAGCAGCCAAGATCCCCACGAGCAGTACTTC
TRBJ2-3 | NA | TRBV7-2 | many | CASSFSGGPTDTQYF | TGTGCCAGCAGCTTTTCGGGGGGCCCCACAGATACGCAGTATTTT
TRBJ2-1 | NA | TRBV14 | many | CASSPLGSRGVIDEQFF | TGTGCCAGCAGCCCCCTCGGGAGTAGAGGAGTAATCGATGAGCAGTTCTTC
TRBJ2-7 | NA | TRBV20-1 | many | CSAKGRNYEQYF | TGCAGTGCTAAGGGCAGGAATTACGAGCAGTACTTC
TRBJ2-3 | NA | TRBV29-1 | many | CSVGQVTDTQYF | TGCAGCGTTGGGCAGGTCACAGATACGCAGTATTTT
TRBJ2-1 | TRBD1 | TRBV7-9 | many | CASSMTGVRYNEQFF | TGTGCCAGCAGCATGACAGGGGTTCGATACAATGAGCAGTTCTTC
TRBJ1-4 | NA | TRBV5-1 | many | CASSRGRPSTNEKLFF | TGCGCCAGCAGCCGGGGACGGCCGTCAACTAATGAAAAACTGTTTTTT
TRBJ2-7 | NA | TRBV5-5 | NA | CASSVAWGLMRYEQYF | TGTGCCAGCAGCGTGGCTTGGGGCCTCATGCGCTACGAGCAGTACTTC
TRBJ2-6 | TRBD1 | TRBV7-2 | many | CASSLGVGQGAVGANVLTF | TGTGCCAGCAGCTTAGGGGTGGGTCAGGGGGCGGTTGGGGCCAACGTCCTGACTTTC
TRBJ2-7 | TRBD1 | TRBV4-1 | many | CASSHPPGQGTHEQYF | TGCGCCAGCAGCCATCCTCCGGGACAGGGGACCCACGAGCAGTACTTC
TRBJ2-1 | NA | TRBV20-1 | many | CSAPLPGAPYNEQFF | TGCAGTGCTCCGCTTCCGGGGGCCCCATACAATGAGCAGTTCTTC
TRBJ1-2 | NA | TRBV3-1 | many | CASSQEGGYTF | TGTGCCAGCAGCCAAGAAGGGGGCTACACCTTC
TRBJ2-5 | NA | TRBV3-1 | many | CVSSQDFRERETQYF | TGTGTCAGCAGCCAAGATTTCAGGGAGAGGGAGACCCAGTACTTC
TRBJ2-1 | TRBD2 | TRBV20-1 | many | CSAPNSGGRYNEQFF | TGCAGTGCTCCCAATAGCGGGGGCCGCTACAATGAGCAGTTCTTC
TRBJ1-1 | NA | TRBV6-5 | many | CASSPQGYLAEAFF | TGTGCCAGCAGTCCCCAGGGGTACCTGGCTGAAGCTTTCTTT
TRBJ2-2 | TRBD2 | TRBV7-9 | many | CASSQRGGLTGELFF | TGTGCCAGCAGCCAGCGGGGGGGCCTTACCGGGGAGCTGTTTTTT
TRBJ1-2 | TRBD1 | TRBV5-1 | many | CASSLEIGTGASGYTF | TGCGCCAGCAGCTTGGAAATCGGGACAGGAGCTAGTGGCTACACCTTC
TRBJ2-1 | TRBD1 | TRBV12-3/TRBV12-4 | many | CASGGTGSYNEQFF | TGTGCCAGCGGCGGGACAGGCTCCTACAATGAGCAGTTCTTC
TRBJ2-5 | TRBD1 | TRBV7-9 | many | CASSSLDRGLGTQYF | TGTGCCAGCAGCTCTCTGGACAGGGGGTTGGGGACCCAGTACTTC
TRBJ1-1 | NA | TRBV19 | few | CATTGYTEAFF | TGTGCCACTACAGGGTACACTGAAGCTTTCTTT
TRBJ1-2 | TRBD1 | TRBV7-2 | NA | CASTLNRGQDGYTF | TGTGCCAGCACCCTAAACCGCGGACAGGATGGCTACACCTTC
TRBJ1-1 | NA | TRBV20-1 | many | CSARDGGTEAFF | TGCAGTGCTAGAGATGGGGGCACTGAAGCTTTCTTT
TRBJ2-7 | TRBD1 | TRBV4-3 | many | CASSQAYKGANPTEQYF | TGCGCCAGCAGCCAAGCTTATAAGGGGGCCAACCCTACCGAGCAGTACTTC
TRBJ2-5 | TRBD2 | TRBV11-2 | many | CASSSRTSGGETQYF | TGTGCCAGCAGCTCTCGGACTAGCGGGGGTGAGACCCAGTACTTC
TRBJ1-4 | NA | TRBV5-6 | many | CASSSWRVFDEKLFF | TGTGCCAGCAGCTCTTGGCGGGTCTTCGATGAAAAACTGTTTTTT
TRBJ2-5 | NA | TRBV7-2 | NA | CASSLTRNQETQYF | TGTGCCAGCAGCCTGACGAGGAACCAAGAGACCCAGTACTTC